The clone carrying this T cell receptor (beta chain) has a handful of counts. No antigen is known for it. TCRdb itself ran the reads through MiXCR, one entry per CDR3 protein. Of fewer than 1,000,000 distinct CDR3 sequences in the sample, 31% were seen once. This specimen belongs to a study of T cell repertoires in cytomegalovirus infection. Looking at the study overall: Alongside well-studied HLA-B-restricted CMV epitopes, recently identified HLA-C-restricted CMV epitopes were also used. Signatures in public TCR beta sequences pointed to both CMV infection and matching HLA type. Study-wide points: CMV-specific TCR beta clonotypes restricted by HLA-C dominated the ex vivo response. Cumulative public TCR beta family frequency identified carriers of CMV plus the relevant HLA.

V was pared by 11 bases and J by 1 base, with 11 bases between. Looked up from germline, CDR1 is SGHAT and CDR2 is FQNNGV. This CDR3 has 12 amino acids. J is TRBJ2-5 and V is TRBV11-2; D gene ambiguous. The TCR was taken from a human donor in good health (CMV status not recorded). Some clones in this sample may be carry-over from other donors' samples. The sample was cultured CD8+ T cells from PBMCs, taken from culture after CMV antigen stimulation. In nucleotides, the CDR3 is TGTGCCTCTGCGAGTTTCCAAGAGACCCAGTACTTC. Translated: CASASFQETQYF.